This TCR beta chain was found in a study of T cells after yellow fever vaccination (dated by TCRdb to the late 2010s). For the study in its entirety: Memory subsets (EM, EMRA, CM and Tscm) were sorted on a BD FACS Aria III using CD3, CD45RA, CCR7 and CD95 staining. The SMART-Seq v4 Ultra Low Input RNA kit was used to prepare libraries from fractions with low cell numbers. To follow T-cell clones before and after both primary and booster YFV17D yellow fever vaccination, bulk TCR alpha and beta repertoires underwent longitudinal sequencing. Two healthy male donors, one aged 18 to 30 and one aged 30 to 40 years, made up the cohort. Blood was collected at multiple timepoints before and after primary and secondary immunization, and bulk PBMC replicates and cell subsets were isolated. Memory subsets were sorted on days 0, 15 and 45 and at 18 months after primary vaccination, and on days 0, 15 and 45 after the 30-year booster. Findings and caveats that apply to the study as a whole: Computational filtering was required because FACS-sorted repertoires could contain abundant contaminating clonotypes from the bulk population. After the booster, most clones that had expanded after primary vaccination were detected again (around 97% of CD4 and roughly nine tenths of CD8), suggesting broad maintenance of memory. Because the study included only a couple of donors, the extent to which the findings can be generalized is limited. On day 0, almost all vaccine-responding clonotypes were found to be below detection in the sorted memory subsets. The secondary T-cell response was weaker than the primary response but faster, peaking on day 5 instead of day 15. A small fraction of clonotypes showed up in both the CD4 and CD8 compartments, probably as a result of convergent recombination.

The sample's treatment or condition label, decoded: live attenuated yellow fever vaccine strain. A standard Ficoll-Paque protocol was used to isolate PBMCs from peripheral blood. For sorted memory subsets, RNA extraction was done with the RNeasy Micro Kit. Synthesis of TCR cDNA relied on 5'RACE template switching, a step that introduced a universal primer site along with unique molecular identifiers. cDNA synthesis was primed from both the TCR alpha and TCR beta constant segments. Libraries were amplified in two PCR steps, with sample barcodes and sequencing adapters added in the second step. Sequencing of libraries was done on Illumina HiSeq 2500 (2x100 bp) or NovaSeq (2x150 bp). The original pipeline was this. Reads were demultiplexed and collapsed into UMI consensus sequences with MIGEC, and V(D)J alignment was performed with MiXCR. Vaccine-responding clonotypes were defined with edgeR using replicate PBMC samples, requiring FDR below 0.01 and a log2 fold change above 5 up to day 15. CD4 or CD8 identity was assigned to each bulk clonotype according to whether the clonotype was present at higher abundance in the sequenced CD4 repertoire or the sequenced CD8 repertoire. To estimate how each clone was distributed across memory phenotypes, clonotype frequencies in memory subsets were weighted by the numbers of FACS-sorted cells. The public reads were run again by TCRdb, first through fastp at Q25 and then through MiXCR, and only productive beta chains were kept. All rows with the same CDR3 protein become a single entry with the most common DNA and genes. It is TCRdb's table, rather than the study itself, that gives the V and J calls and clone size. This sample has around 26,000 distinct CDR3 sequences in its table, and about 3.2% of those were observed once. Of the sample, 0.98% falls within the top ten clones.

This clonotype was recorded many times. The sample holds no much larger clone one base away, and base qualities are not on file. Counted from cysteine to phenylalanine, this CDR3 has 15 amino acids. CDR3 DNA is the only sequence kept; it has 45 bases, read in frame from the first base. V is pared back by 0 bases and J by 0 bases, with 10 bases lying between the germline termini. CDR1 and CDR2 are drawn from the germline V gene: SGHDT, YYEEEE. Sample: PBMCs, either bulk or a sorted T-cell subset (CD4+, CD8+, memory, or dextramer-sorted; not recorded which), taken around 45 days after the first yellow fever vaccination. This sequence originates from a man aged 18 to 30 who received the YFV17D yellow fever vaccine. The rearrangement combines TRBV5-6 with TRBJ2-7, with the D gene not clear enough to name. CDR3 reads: CASSLGRQTSYEQYF. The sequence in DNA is TGTGCCAGCAGCTTGGGCAGGCAGACCTCCTACGAGCAGTACTTC.